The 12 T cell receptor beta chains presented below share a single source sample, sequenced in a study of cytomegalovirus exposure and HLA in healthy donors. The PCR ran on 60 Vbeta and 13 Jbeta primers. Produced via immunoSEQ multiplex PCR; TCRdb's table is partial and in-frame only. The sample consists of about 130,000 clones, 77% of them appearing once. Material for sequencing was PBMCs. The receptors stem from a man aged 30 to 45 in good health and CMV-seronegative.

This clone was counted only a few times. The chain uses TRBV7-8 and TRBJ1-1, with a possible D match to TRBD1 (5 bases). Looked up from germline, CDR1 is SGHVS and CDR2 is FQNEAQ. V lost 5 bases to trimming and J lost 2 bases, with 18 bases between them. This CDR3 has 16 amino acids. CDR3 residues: CASSRSGGGVNTEAFF. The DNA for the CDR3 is TGTGCCAGCAGCCGAAGCGGCGGGGGGGTAAACACTGAAGCTTTCTTT. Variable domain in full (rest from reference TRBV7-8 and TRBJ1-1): GAGVSQSPRYKVAKRGQDVALRCDPISGHVSLFWYQQALGQGPEFLTYFQNEAQLDKSGLPSDRFFAERPEGSVSTLKIQRTQQEDSAVYLCASSRSGGGVNTEAFFGQGTRLTVV.

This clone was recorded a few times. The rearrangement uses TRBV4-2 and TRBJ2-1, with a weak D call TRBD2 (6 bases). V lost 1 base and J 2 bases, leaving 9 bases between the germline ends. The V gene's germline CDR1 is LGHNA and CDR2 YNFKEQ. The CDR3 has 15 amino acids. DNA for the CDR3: TGTGCCAGCAGCCAAGGACTAGAGGCCTACAATGAGCAGTTCTTC. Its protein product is CASSQGLEAYNEQFF.

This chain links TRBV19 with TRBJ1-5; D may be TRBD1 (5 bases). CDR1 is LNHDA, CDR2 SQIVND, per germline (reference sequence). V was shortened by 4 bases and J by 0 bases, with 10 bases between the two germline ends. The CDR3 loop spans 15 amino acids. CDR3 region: CASSKTAYSNQPQHF. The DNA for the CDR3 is TGTGCCAGTAGTAAGACAGCTTATAGCAATCAGCCCCAGCATTTT.

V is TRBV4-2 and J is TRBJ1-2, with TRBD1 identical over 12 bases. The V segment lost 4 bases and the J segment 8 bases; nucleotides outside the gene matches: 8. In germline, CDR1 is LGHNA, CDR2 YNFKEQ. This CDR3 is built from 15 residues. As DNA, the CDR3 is TGTGCCAGCAGCCTCGCCGGGACAGGGGGCAAGGGCTACACCTTC. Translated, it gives CASSLAGTGGKGYTF.

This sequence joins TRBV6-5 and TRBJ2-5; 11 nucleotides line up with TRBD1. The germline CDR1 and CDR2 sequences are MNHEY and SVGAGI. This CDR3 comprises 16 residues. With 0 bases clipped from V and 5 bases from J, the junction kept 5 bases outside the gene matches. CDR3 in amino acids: CASSYSGTGGRETQYF. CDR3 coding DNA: TGTGCCAGCAGTTACTCCGGGACAGGGGGGCGCGAGACCCAGTACTTC.

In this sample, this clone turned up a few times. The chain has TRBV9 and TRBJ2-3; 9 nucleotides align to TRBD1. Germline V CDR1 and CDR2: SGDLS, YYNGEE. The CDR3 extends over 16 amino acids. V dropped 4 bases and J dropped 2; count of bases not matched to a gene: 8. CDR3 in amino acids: CASSFAGQGPTDTQYF. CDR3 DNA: TGTGCCAGCAGCTTTGCGGGACAGGGCCCCACAGATACGCAGTATTTT.

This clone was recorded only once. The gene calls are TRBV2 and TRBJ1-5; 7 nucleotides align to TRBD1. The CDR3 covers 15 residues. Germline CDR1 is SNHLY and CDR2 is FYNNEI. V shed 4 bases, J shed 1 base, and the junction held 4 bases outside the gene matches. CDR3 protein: CASSGGTDSNQPQHF. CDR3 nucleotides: TGTGCCAGCAGTGGAGGGACAGACAGCAATCAGCCCCAGCATTTT.

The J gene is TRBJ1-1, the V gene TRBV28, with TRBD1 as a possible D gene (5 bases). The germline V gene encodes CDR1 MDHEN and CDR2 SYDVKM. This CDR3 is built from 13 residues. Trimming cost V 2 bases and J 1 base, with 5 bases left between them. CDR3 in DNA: TGTGCCAGCAGTTTACAGGGGAACACTGAAGCTTTCTTT. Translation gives CASSLQGNTEAFF.

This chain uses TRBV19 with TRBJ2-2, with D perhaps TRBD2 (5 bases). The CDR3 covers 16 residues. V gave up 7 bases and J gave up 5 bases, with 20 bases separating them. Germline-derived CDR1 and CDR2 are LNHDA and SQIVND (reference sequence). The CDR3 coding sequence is TGTGCCAGTACCCTCGAGGGTACTGTGAGGACCGGGGAGCTGTTTTTT. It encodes CASTLEGTVRTGELFF.

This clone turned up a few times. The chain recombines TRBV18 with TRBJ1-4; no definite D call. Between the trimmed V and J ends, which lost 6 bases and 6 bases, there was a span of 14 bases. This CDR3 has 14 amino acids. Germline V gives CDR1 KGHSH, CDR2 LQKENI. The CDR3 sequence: CASSPTGRDEKLFF. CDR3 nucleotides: TGTGCCAGCTCGCCGACCGGGAGGGATGAAAAACTGTTTTTT.

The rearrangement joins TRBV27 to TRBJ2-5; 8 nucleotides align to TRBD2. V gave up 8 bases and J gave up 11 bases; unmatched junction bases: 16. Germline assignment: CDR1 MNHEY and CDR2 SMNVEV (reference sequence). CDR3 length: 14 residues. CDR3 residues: CASANGGRSREQYF. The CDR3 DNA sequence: TGTGCCAGCGCCAACGGCGGGAGGTCGCGAGAGCAGTACTTC.

The CDR3 DNA sequence: TGCGCCAGCAGCAACCCGGGACTAGCGGACAATGAGCAGTTCTTC. It codes for CASSNPGLADNEQFF. The chain employs TRBV5-1 and TRBJ2-1; 11 positions match TRBD2. J lost 5 bases, V lost 4 bases, and 5 bases had no gene match. CDR3 size: 15 residues. Germline V gives CDR1 SGHRS, CDR2 YFSETQ. Full variable domain (rest looked up from reference TRBV5-1 and TRBJ2-1): KAGVTQTPRYLIKTRGQQVTLSCSPISGHRSVSWYQQTPGQGLQFLFEYFSETQRNKGNFPGRFSGRQFSNSRSEMNVSTLELGDSALYLCASSNPGLADNEQFFGPGTRLTVL.